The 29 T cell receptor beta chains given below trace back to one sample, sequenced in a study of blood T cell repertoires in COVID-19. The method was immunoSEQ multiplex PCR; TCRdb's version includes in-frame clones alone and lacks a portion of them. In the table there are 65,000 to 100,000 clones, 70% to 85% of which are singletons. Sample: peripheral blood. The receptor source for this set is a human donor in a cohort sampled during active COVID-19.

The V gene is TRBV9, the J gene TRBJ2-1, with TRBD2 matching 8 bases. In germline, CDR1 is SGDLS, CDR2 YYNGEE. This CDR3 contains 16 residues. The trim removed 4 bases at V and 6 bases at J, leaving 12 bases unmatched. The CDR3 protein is CASSSREGSKGNEQFF. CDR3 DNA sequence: TGTGCCAGCAGCTCCCGGGAGGGGAGTAAGGGCAATGAGCAGTTCTTC.

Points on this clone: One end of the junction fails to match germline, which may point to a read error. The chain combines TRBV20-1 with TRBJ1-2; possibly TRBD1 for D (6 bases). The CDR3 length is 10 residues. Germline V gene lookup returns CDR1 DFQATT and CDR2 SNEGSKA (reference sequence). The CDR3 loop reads CSATTGYQIF. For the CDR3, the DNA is TGCAGTGCTACGACAGGATATCAGATCTTC.

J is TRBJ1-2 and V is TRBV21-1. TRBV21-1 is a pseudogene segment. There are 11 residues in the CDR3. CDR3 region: CASSKGGGYTF. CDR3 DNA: TGTGCCAGCAGCAAGGGGGGTGGCTACACCTTC.

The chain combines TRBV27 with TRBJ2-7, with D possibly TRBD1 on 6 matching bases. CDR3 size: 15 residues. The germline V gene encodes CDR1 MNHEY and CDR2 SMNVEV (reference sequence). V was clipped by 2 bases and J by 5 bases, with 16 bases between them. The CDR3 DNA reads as TGTGCCAGCAGTTTAAAGTCCCAAAACAGGGACGAGCAGTACTTC. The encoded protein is CASSLKSQNRDEQYF.

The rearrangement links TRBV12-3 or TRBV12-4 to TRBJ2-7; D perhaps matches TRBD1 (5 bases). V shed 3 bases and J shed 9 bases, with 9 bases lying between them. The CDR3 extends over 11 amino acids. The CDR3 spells CASSFDRGQYF. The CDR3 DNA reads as TGTGCCAGCAGTTTTGACAGAGGGCAGTACTTC.

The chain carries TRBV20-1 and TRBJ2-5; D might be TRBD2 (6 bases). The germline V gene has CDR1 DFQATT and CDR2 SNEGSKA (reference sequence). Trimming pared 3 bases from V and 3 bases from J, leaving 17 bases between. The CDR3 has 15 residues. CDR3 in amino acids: CSASRRLGGKETQYF. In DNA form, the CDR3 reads TGCAGTGCTAGTCGGCGCTTGGGGGGTAAAGAGACCCAGTACTTC.

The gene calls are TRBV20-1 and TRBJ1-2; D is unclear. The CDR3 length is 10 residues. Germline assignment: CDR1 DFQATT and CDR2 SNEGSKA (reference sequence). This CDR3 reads CGVAEYGYTF. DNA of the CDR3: TGCGGAGTGGCGGAATATGGCTACACCTTC.

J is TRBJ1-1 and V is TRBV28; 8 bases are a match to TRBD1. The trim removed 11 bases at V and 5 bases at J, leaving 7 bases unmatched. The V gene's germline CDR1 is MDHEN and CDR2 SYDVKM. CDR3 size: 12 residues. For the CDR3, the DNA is TGTGCCGCCCAGGGGGCGCAGACTGAAGCTTTCTTT. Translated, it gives CAAQGAQTEAFF.

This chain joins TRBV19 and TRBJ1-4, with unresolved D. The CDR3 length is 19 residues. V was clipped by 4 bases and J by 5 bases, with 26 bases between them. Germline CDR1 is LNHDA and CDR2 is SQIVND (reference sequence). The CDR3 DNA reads TGTGCCAGTAGTACTGCGCGGAGAGGAGAACGAGACCTCAATGAAAAACTGTTTTTT. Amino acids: CASSTARRGERDLNEKLFF.

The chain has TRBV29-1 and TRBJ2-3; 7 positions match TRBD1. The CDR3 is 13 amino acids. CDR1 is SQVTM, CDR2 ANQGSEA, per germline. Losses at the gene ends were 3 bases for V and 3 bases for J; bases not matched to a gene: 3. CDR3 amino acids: CSVETGSTDTQYF. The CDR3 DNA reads TGCAGCGTTGAGACAGGGAGTACAGATACGCAGTATTTT.

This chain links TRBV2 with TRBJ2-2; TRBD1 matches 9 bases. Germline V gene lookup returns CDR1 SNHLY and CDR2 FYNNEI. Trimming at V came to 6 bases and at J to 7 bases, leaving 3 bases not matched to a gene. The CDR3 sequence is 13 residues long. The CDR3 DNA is TGTGCCAGCAGACCGGACAGGGGCGGGGAGCTGTTTTTT. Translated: CASRPDRGGELFF.

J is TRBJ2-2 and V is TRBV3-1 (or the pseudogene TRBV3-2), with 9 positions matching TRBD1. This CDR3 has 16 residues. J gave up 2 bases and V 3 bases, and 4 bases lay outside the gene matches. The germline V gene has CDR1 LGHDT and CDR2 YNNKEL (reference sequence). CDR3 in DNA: TGTGCCAGCAGCCAGAGGGGACAGGGCAACACCGGGGAGCTGTTTTTT. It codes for CASSQRGQGNTGELFF.

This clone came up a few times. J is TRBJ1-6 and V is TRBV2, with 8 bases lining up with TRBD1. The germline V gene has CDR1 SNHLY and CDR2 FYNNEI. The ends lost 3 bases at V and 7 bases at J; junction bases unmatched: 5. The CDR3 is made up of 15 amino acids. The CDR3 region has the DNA TGTGCCAGCAGTGATCGCGGGACAGGAAATTCACCCCTCCACTTT. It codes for CASSDRGTGNSPLHF.

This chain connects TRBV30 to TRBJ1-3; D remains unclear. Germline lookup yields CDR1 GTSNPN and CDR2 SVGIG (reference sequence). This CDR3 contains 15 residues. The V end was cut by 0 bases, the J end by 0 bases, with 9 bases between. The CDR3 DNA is TGTGCCTGGAGTGTACTTGGGAGCTCTGGAAACACCATATATTTT. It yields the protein CAWSVLGSSGNTIYF.

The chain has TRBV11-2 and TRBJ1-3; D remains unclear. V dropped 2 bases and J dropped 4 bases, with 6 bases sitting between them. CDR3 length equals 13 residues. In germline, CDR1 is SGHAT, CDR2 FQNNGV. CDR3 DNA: TGTGCCAGCAGCTTATCCTCCGGAAACACCATATATTTT. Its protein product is CASSLSSGNTIYF.

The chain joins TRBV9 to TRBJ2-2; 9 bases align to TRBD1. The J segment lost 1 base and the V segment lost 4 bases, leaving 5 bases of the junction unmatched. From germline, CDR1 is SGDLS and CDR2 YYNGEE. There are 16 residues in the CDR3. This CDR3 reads CASSRRQGGNTGELFF. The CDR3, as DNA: TGTGCCAGCAGCAGACGACAGGGGGGGAACACCGGGGAGCTGTTTTTT. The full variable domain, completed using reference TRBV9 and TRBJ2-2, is DSGVTQTPKHLITATGQRVTLRCSPRSGDLSVYWYQQSLDQGLQFLIQYYNGEERAKGNILERFSAQQFPDLHSELNLSSLELGDSALYFCASSRRQGGNTGELFFGEGSRLTVL.

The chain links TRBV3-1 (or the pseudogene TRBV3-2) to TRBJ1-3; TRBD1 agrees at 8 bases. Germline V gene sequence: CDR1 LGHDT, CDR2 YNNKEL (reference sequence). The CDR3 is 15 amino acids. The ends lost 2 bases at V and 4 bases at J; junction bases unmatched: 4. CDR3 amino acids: CASSQRTGLGNTIYF. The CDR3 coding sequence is TGTGCCAGCAGCCAAAGGACAGGGCTCGGAAACACCATATATTTT.

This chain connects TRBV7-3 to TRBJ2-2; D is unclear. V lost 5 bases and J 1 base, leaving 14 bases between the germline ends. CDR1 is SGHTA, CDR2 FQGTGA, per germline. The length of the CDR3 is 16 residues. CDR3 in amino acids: CASSALMSGNTGELFF. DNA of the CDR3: TGTGCCAGCAGCGCCCTTATGTCAGGGAACACCGGGGAGCTGTTTTTT.

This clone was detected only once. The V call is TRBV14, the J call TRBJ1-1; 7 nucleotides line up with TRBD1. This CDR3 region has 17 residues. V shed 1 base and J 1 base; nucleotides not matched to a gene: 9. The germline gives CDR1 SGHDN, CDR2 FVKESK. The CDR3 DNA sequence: TGTGCCAGCAGCCAAGTAAGCATCCGGACAGGGAACACTGAAGCTTTCTTT. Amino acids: CASSQVSIRTGNTEAFF.

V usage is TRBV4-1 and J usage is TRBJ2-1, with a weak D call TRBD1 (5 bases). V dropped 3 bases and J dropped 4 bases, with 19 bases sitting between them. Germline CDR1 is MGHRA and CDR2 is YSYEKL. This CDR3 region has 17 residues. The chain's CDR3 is CASSQGQGYGRYNEQFF. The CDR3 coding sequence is TGCGCCAGCAGCCAGGGGCAAGGGTACGGAAGGTACAATGAGCAGTTCTTC.

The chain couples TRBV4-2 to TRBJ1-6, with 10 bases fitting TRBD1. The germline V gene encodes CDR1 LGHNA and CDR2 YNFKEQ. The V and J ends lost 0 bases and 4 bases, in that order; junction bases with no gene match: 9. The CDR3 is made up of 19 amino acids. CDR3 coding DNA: TGTGCCAGCAGCCAAGAAGGCCCGGGACAGGGGAAATATAATTCACCCCTCCACTTT. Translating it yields CASSQEGPGQGKYNSPLHF.

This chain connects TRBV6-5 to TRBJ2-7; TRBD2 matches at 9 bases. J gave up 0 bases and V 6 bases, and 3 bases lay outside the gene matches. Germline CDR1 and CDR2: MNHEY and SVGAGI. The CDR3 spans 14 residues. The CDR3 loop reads CASRDSGSSYEQYF. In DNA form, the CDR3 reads TGTGCCAGCAGGGATAGCGGGAGCTCCTACGAGCAGTACTTC.

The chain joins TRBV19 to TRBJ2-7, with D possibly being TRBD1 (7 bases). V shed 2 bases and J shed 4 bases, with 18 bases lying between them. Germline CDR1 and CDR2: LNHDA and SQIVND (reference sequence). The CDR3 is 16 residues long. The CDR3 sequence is CASSISSGPGGYEQYF. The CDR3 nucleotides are TGTGCCAGTAGTATATCCTCCGGGCCAGGGGGGTACGAGCAGTACTTC.

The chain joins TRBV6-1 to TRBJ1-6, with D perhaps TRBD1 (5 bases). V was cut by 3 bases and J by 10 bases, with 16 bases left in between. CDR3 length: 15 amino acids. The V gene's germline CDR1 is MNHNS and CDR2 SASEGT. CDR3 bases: TGTGCCAGCAGTGAGTCAGGGCTAGTGGCATCACCCCTCCACTTT. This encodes CASSESGLVASPLHF.

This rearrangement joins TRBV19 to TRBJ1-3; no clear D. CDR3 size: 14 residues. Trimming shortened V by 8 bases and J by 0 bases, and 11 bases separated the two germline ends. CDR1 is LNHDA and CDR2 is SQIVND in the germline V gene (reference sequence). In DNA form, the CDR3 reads TGTGCCAGTGGCTCCAGAAGCTCTGGAAACACCATATATTTT. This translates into CASGSRSSGNTIYF.

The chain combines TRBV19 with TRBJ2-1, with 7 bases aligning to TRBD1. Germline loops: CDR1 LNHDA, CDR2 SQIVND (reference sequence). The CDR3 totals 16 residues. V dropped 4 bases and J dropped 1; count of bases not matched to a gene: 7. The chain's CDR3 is CASSRTMTGSYNEQFF. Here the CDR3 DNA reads TGTGCCAGTAGTAGAACCATGACAGGGTCCTACAATGAGCAGTTCTTC.

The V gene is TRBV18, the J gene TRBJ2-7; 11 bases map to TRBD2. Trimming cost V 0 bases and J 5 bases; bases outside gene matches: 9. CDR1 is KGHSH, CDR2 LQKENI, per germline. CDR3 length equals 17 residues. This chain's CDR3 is CASSPPWLAGGSDEQYF. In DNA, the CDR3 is TGTGCCAGCTCACCACCGTGGCTAGCGGGGGGTTCTGACGAGCAGTACTTC.

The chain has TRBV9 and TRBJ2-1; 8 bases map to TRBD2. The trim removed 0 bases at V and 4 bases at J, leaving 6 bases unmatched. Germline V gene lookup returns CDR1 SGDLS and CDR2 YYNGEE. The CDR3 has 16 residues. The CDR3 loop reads CASSVEGGGFYNEQFF. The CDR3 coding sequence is TGTGCCAGCAGCGTAGAAGGCGGGGGGTTTTACAATGAGCAGTTCTTC. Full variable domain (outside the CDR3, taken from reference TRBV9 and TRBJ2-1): DSGVTQTPKHLITATGQRVTLRCSPRSGDLSVYWYQQSLDQGLQFLIQYYNGEERAKGNILERFSAQQFPDLHSELNLSSLELGDSALYFCASSVEGGGFYNEQFFGPGTRLTVL.

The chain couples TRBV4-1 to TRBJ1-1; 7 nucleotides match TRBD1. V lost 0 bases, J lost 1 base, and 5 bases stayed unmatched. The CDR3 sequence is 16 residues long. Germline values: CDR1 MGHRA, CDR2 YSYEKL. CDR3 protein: CASSQDGTVWNTEAFF. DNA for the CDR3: TGCGCCAGCAGCCAAGACGGGACAGTGTGGAACACTGAAGCTTTCTTT.